What follows is one T cell receptor (beta chain) and its context. Germline assignment: CDR1 GTSNPN and CDR2 SVGIG (reference sequence). The CDR3 has 15 amino acids. V lost 3 bases and J lost 4; bases outside the gene matches: 3. The data were taken from a study of blood T cell repertoires in COVID-19. Study summary: Sample material is recorded as cDNA or gDNA derived from T cells, B-cell-depleted T cells, or PBMCs.

Using immunoSEQ multiplex PCR, the repertoire was profiled, and TCRdb retains in-frame clones only, with some absent. This sample has over 400,000 clones, with less than 90% found just once. Enrollment of patients from Seattle took place during active infection, with longitudinal follow-up. The chain is built from TRBV30 and TRBJ1-6; the match to TRBD1 covers 10 bases. The sample was peripheral blood. The TCR was taken from a woman in her fifties or sixties with COVID-19, enrolled during active disease. The CDR3 region is CAWSPGQGYNSPLHF. In nucleotides, the CDR3 is TGTGCCTGGAGCCCGGGACAGGGGTATAATTCACCCCTCCACTTT.